The present entry profiles one T cell receptor beta chain with its context. One junction end does not reproduce the germline sequence, and a read error may be involved. Profiled with immunoSEQ multiplex PCR; TCRdb holds only in-frame clones, not every one. The sample shows nearly 1,000,000 clones, 70% to 85% of them seen only once. The data are from a study of shared clonotypes between healthy human individuals. As for the study in general: There were three CD4 naive, three CD4 memory, two CD8 naive and one CD8 memory plates per donor.

The CDR3 sequence is 15 residues long. Per germline, CDR1 MNHNS and CDR2 SASEGT. The material sequenced was memory CD4+ T cells sorted from blood. Noted subset: CD45RA-negative fraction. The V call is TRBV6-1, the J call TRBJ2-2, with TRBD2 as a possible D gene (5 bases). This clonotype was obtained from a man between 18 and 35 years old in good health. The CDR3 coding sequence is TGTGCCAGCAGTGAAAATGTGCTGATTACCGGGGAGCTGATTTTT. Translating gives CASSENVLITGELIF.